The 17 T cell receptor beta chains in this list originate from one sample, sequenced in a study of T-cell memory formation after mild COVID-19. In TCRdb, the 5' RACE reads were re-called with MiXCR into one record per CDR3 protein. The data hold fewer than 450,000 distinct CDR3 sequences, with about 24% observed a single time. The sequenced sample was PBMCs or a T cell subset sorted from them (not recorded which). The source is an adult woman who had mild COVID-19 (a few samples of this study predate the infection). Cell type and time point are not known.

This sequence joins TRBV4-1 and TRBJ2-7, with D uncertain. V gave up 0 bases and J gave up 10 bases, with 19 bases separating them. Germline assignment: CDR1 MGHRA and CDR2 YSYEKL. The CDR3 is made up of 15 amino acids. The CDR3 region is CASSQDTGTVSGQYF. The DNA of the CDR3 is TGCGCCAGCAGCCAAGATACTGGCACCGTTTCGGGCCAGTACTTC.

This clonotype was counted between two and nine times. The J gene is TRBJ2-7, the V gene TRBV13; D unclear. The ends were cut back, 2 bases at V and 5 bases at J, with 10 bases in the middle. Germline CDR1 PRHDT, CDR2 FYEKMQ (reference sequence). The CDR3 contains 13 residues. The CDR3 sequence: CASSLPNRDEQYF. In nucleotides, the CDR3 is TGTGCCAGCAGCTTACCGAACCGGGACGAGCAGTACTTC.

A note on this clonotype: Germline is not matched at one junction end, which may reflect a read error. The chain joins TRBV7-7 to TRBJ2-5; tentative D call: TRBD2 (5 bases). CDR1 and CDR2 (germline): SSHAT, FNYEAQ (reference sequence). CDR3 length equals 14 residues. The CDR3 coding sequence is TGTGCTAGCAGCTTGAGCGGATTCCAAGAGACCCAGTACTTC. The encoded protein is CASSLSGFQETQYF.

This clonotype occurred a few times. The chain recombines TRBV20-1 with TRBJ2-7; 9 nucleotides agree with TRBD1. Germline trimming cut 1 base from V and 3 bases from J; bases unmatched to any gene: 7. The germline V gene encodes CDR1 DFQATT and CDR2 SNEGSKA (reference sequence). This CDR3 region has 15 residues. CDR3 residues: CSARAGQGYNYEQYF. The CDR3 DNA is TGCAGTGCTAGAGCCGGACAGGGGTATAACTACGAGCAGTACTTC.

This clonotype was counted between two and nine times. This sequence joins TRBV12-3 or TRBV12-4 and TRBJ1-5, with D possibly matching TRBD1 (5 bases). This CDR3 is 15 amino acids long. V lost 5 bases to trimming and J lost 0 bases, with 11 bases between them. The DNA for the CDR3 is TGTGCCAGCAGTCGACAGAAATATAGCAATCAGCCCCAGCATTTT. Residues: CASSRQKYSNQPQHF.

The genes are TRBV7-2 and TRBJ2-1; D unresolved. Between the trimmed V and J ends, which lost 5 bases and 5 bases, there was a span of 10 bases. This CDR3 has 13 residues. Germline V gene data show CDR1 as SGHTA and CDR2 as FQGNSA. The CDR3 DNA sequence: TGTGCCAGCAGCCCAGCACTTGACAATGAGCAGTTCTTC. Its protein is CASSPALDNEQFF.

This chain joins TRBV4-1 and TRBJ2-3, with 12 bases identical to TRBD2. The CDR3 extends over 19 amino acids. V lost 3 bases and J lost 1; bases outside the gene matches: 11. The V gene's germline CDR1 is MGHRA and CDR2 YSYEKL. The CDR3 sequence is CASSQIGLAGGPGTDTQYF. The CDR3 DNA follows: TGCGCCAGCAGCCAGATTGGGCTAGCGGGGGGGCCGGGCACAGATACGCAGTATTTT.

The chain is built from TRBV7-2 and TRBJ2-1; no definite D call. Trimming took off 2 bases at V and 4 bases at J, with 15 bases between the two ends. Per germline, CDR1 SGHTA and CDR2 FQGNSA. CDR3 size: 16 residues. The CDR3 DNA is TGTGCCAGCAGCTTACGCACCAGTTCCGGGTACAATGAGCAGTTCTTC. It codes for CASSLRTSSGYNEQFF.

This chain connects TRBV9 to TRBJ2-7; tentative D call: TRBD1 (6 bases). V was trimmed by 5 bases and J by 3 bases, leaving 18 bases between them. CDR3 length: 15 amino acids. The germline V gene encodes CDR1 SGDLS and CDR2 YYNGEE. Written as DNA, the CDR3 is TGTGCCAGCAGTGAATCACAGGGTTCCCACTACGAGCAGTACTTC. Translated: CASSESQGSHYEQYF. Together with reference TRBV9 and TRBJ2-7, the CDR3 gives the full variable domain: DSGVTQTPKHLITATGQRVTLRCSPRSGDLSVYWYQQSLDQGLQFLIQYYNGEERAKGNILERFSAQQFPDLHSELNLSSLELGDSALYFCASSESQGSHYEQYFGPGTRLTVT.

At least ten counts were recorded for this clonotype. The rearrangement joins TRBV7-9 to TRBJ2-7; no firm D call. The CDR3 is 12 amino acids. Germline V gene lookup returns CDR1 SEHNR and CDR2 FQNEAQ (reference sequence). V lost 4 bases, J lost 0 bases, and 4 bases lay in between. CDR3 DNA: TGTGCCAGCAGCTCAACCTCCTACGAGCAGTACTTC. Residues: CASSSTSYEQYF.

This clonotype was seen a few times. V is TRBV10-3 and J is TRBJ1-2; perhaps TRBD1 as D (6 bases). CDR1 ENHRY and CDR2 SYGVKD come from the germline V gene. Trimming pared 6 bases from V and 6 bases from J, leaving 17 bases between. The CDR3 covers 14 residues. CDR3 coding DNA: TGTGCCATCAGGGCCCTGCGGGGGGCGGATGGCTACACCTTC. Translation gives CAIRALRGADGYTF.

This clonotype was counted between two and nine times. This rearrangement joins TRBV7-2 to TRBJ2-1; 7 bases are shared with TRBD2. There are 14 residues in the CDR3. Germline V gene lookup returns CDR1 SGHTA and CDR2 FQGNSA. V lost 3 bases to trimming and J lost 9 bases; unmatched junction nucleotides: 8. CDR3 protein: CASSFGGRSAEQFF. CDR3 coding DNA: TGTGCCAGCAGCTTTGGCGGGAGATCGGCTGAGCAGTTCTTC.

The genes are TRBV12-3 or TRBV12-4 and TRBJ1-1, with D unclear. Between the trimmed V and J ends, which lost 2 bases and 1 base, there was a span of 8 bases. The CDR3 length is 14 residues. CDR3 sequence: CASSLLRGNTEAFF. The DNA of the CDR3 is TGTGCCAGCAGTTTATTACGGGGGAACACTGAAGCTTTCTTT.

The chain is built from TRBV18 and TRBJ2-7; TRBD2 agrees at 10 bases. The trim removed 2 bases at V and 5 bases at J, leaving 9 bases unmatched. Germline values: CDR1 KGHSH, CDR2 LQKENI. The CDR3 consists of 16 residues. The CDR3 is CASSPVGGLAVNEQYF. The CDR3 DNA reads as TGTGCCAGCTCACCAGTAGGCGGACTAGCGGTCAACGAGCAGTACTTC.

This clonotype has only a few counts. V usage is TRBV20-1 and J usage is TRBJ2-7; no reliable D call. Germline V gene sequence: CDR1 DFQATT, CDR2 SNEGSKA (reference sequence). V was trimmed by 5 bases and J by 6 bases, leaving 8 bases between them. This CDR3 spans 10 amino acids. The CDR3 here is CSACYSEQYF. In DNA form, the CDR3 reads TGCAGTGCTTGCTATAGCGAGCAGTACTTC.

This clonotype was seen more than once but under ten times. The rearrangement uses TRBV27 and TRBJ2-1; TRBD2 agrees at 10 bases. Per the germline V gene, CDR1 is MNHEY and CDR2 is SMNVEV (reference sequence). The CDR3 totals 15 residues. Unmatched junction bases numbered 13, after V lost 7 bases and J lost 10 bases. CDR3 amino acids: CASTLASGGLGEQFF. The CDR3 DNA sequence: TGTGCCAGCACCCTGGCTAGCGGGGGCCTCGGCGAGCAGTTCTTC.

This clonotype was counted only a few times. Written as DNA, the CDR3 is TGTGCCAGCAGCAAAGCGGTAGGCCCCGTCTACGAGCAGTACTTC. It codes for CASSKAVGPVYEQYF. The chain carries TRBV21-1 and TRBJ2-7; TRBD1 reflects the table's D call only, with no check against the DNA. TRBV21-1 is a pseudogene. The CDR3 loop spans 15 amino acids.